Shown below are 23 T cell receptor beta chains from a single sample sequenced in a study of blood T cell repertoires in COVID-19. TCRdb keeps only in-frame clones here, not all; method: immunoSEQ multiplex PCR. This sample carries a few hundred thousand clones, around 85% of them seen once, and the ten largest clones take more than 3%. The sample was peripheral blood. Receptors were obtained from a woman under 30 with acute or convalescent COVID-19.

This chain joins TRBV5-1 and TRBJ1-4; maybe TRBD1 (5 bases). V was pared by 3 bases and J by 8 bases, with 11 bases between. Germline V gene lookup returns CDR1 SGHRS and CDR2 YFSETQ. CDR3 size: 13 residues. The CDR3: CASSSRGGEKLFF. DNA for the CDR3: TGCGCCAGCAGCTCCCGGGGGGGGGAAAAACTGTTTTTT.

The rearrangement links TRBV27 to TRBJ1-5; TRBD1 aligns across 10 bases. Germline V lookup: CDR1 MNHEY, CDR2 SMNVEV (reference sequence). This CDR3 is 16 amino acids long. Trimming at V came to 5 bases and at J to 6 bases, leaving 10 bases not matched to a gene. This chain's CDR3 is CASSPGTGEIPQPQHF. CDR3 in DNA: TGTGCCAGCAGTCCAGGGACAGGGGAGATACCTCAGCCCCAGCATTTT.

V gene TRBV29-1 combines with J gene TRBJ1-1; D is perhaps TRBD1 (5 bases). The CDR3 totals 12 residues. Trimming took 1 base from V and 5 from J, leaving 8 bases between them. The V gene's germline CDR1 is SQVTM and CDR2 ANQGSEA. The CDR3 region has the DNA TGCAGCGTTGAAGGACAGTGGACTGAAGCTTTCTTT. Translated: CSVEGQWTEAFF.

The V call is TRBV19, the J call TRBJ2-5, with 11 bases aligning to TRBD1. The CDR3 sequence is 14 residues long. V lost 5 bases and J lost 3; bases outside the gene matches: 2. Looked up from germline, CDR1 is LNHDA and CDR2 is SQIVND (reference sequence). The CDR3: CASSWTGGEETQYF. CDR3 DNA sequence: TGTGCCAGTAGTTGGACAGGGGGCGAAGAGACCCAGTACTTC.

V is TRBV7-8 and J is TRBJ1-1; the D is unclear. The V gene lost 0 bases and the J gene lost 3 bases, with 5 bases spanning the gap. The germline CDR1 and CDR2 sequences are SGHVS and FQNEAQ. The CDR3 sequence is 13 residues long. The CDR3 protein is CASSLAGDTEAFF. Written as DNA, the CDR3 is TGTGCCAGCAGCTTAGCGGGAGACACTGAAGCTTTCTTT.

In this sample, this clone turned up once. The chain uses TRBV11-2 and TRBJ1-6; no definite D call. The CDR3 covers 13 residues. V dropped 1 base and J dropped 7 bases, with 5 bases sitting between them. Germline V lookup: CDR1 SGHAT, CDR2 FQNNGV. As DNA, the CDR3 is TGTGCCAGCAGCTTAGGAGCCAATTCACCCCTCCACTTT. Translating it yields CASSLGANSPLHF.

This chain connects TRBV5-1 to TRBJ2-5; 13 positions agree with TRBD2. Germline assignment: CDR1 SGHRS and CDR2 YFSETQ. V gave up 6 bases and J gave up 5 bases; unmatched junction bases: 4. The CDR3 runs 14 residues. CDR3 loop: CASTGLAGVETQYF. Here the CDR3 DNA reads TGCGCCAGCACCGGACTAGCGGGGGTGGAGACCCAGTACTTC.

V usage is TRBV15 and J usage is TRBJ1-1, with TRBD1 matching over 10 bases. CDR3 length equals 17 residues. Losses at the gene ends were 1 base for V and 4 bases for J; bases not matched to a gene: 9. Per the germline V gene, CDR1 is LNHNV and CDR2 is YYDKDF (reference sequence). The CDR3 DNA reads as TGTGCCACCAGCAGAGGTCAGGGACAGGGGATGAGCACTGAAGCTTTCTTT. As protein: CATSRGQGQGMSTEAFF.

This rearrangement joins TRBV11-2 to TRBJ2-7; tentatively, D is TRBD2 (6 bases). Trimming stripped 0 bases from V and 3 bases from J, with 12 bases between. The germline V gene encodes CDR1 SGHAT and CDR2 FQNNGV. The CDR3 contains 15 residues. The CDR3 bases are TGTGCCAGCAGCTTAGAATTTGGAGGGGACTACGAGCAGTACTTC. This gives the protein CASSLEFGGDYEQYF.

The J gene is TRBJ2-2, the V gene TRBV9; 9 bases are a match to TRBD1. CDR1 is SGDLS and CDR2 is YYNGEE in the germline V gene. V lost 4 bases, J lost 3 bases, and 7 bases stayed unmatched. The CDR3 loop spans 16 amino acids. DNA of the CDR3: TGTGCCAGCAGCATTAACAGACAGGGGGACACCGGGGAGCTGTTTTTT. It encodes CASSINRQGDTGELFF.

V gene TRBV10-3 combines with J gene TRBJ2-1; 11 bases fit TRBD2. V lost 8 bases and J lost 0; bases outside the gene matches: 9. Germline V gives CDR1 ENHRY, CDR2 SYGVKD. The CDR3 has 17 residues. CDR3 region: CAIGTSGSVDSYNEQFF. Written as DNA, the CDR3 is TGTGCCATCGGCACTAGCGGGAGCGTAGACTCCTACAATGAGCAGTTCTTC.

The J gene is TRBJ1-1, the V gene TRBV19, with TRBD1 as a possible D gene (5 bases). Germline CDR1 LNHDA, CDR2 SQIVND (reference sequence). The V end lost 5 bases, the J end lost 1 base, and 5 bases lay between the germline ends. The CDR3 totals 12 residues. The CDR3 DNA reads as TGTGCCAGTAGTCAGGGGAACACTGAAGCTTTCTTT. Translated: CASSQGNTEAFF.

As regards this clone: The identical CDR3 is also encoded by other nucleotide sequences in the sample. The chain links TRBV3-1 (or the pseudogene TRBV3-2) to TRBJ1-6, with 9 positions matching TRBD1. Trimming removed 6 bases from V and 9 bases from J; junction bases left unmatched: 6. Germline lookup yields CDR1 LGHDT and CDR2 YNNKEL (reference sequence). The CDR3 is 14 residues long. CDR3 amino acids: CASSQGQGGSPLHF. The DNA of the CDR3 is TGTGCCAGCAGTCAGGGACAGGGAGGTTCACCCCTCCACTTT.

The count of this clone is one. The J gene is TRBJ2-7, the V gene TRBV6-5; the D is unclear. This CDR3 region has 12 residues. Germline CDR1 is MNHEY and CDR2 is SVGAGI. With 5 bases removed from V and 0 bases from J, the gap between germline ends came to 5 bases. The CDR3 DNA reads as TGTGCCAGCAGTATGAGCTCCTACGAGCAGTACTTC. It yields the protein CASSMSSYEQYF.

The chain has TRBV6-5 and TRBJ1-3; D remains unclear. Germline V gene lookup returns CDR1 MNHEY and CDR2 SVGAGI. The CDR3 loop spans 16 amino acids. Trimming cost V 0 bases and J 0 bases, with 9 bases left between them. The CDR3 bases are TGTGCCAGCAGTTACTCGAGACCTAGCTCTGGAAACACCATATATTTT. This codes for CASSYSRPSSGNTIYF.

The V call is TRBV30, the J call TRBJ1-5, with D unclear. The CDR3 consists of 15 residues. Trimming cost V 2 bases and J 1 base, with 12 bases left between them. From germline, CDR1 is GTSNPN and CDR2 SVGIG (reference sequence). As DNA, the CDR3 is TGTGCCTGGAGTACTGAGCGAGACAGCAATCAGCCCCAGCATTTT. It codes for CAWSTERDSNQPQHF.

The rearrangement uses TRBV7-3 and TRBJ2-1, with 7 nucleotides matching TRBD2. CDR3 length equals 15 residues. Germline V lookup: CDR1 SGHTA, CDR2 FQGTGA. Germline trimming cut 5 bases from V and 1 base from J; bases unmatched to any gene: 5. The CDR3 nucleotides are TGTGCCAGCAGCCTTAGCGGGTCGTCCTACAATGAGCAGTTCTTC. Protein: CASSLSGSSYNEQFF.

Ten or more counts support this clone. The chain couples TRBV5-1 to TRBJ2-1; 11 bases agree with TRBD2. The CDR3 length is 15 residues. From germline, CDR1 is SGHRS and CDR2 YFSETQ. The trim removed 0 bases at V and 7 bases at J, leaving 3 bases unmatched. The CDR3 bases are TGCGCCAGCAGCTTGGAGCTAGCGGGGGGTAATGAGCAGTTCTTC. Protein: CASSLELAGGNEQFF.

The chain uses TRBV2 and TRBJ1-6; 10 bases match TRBD1. With V trimmed by 6 bases and J by 7 bases, 15 bases remained unmatched. The CDR3 is 18 residues long. CDR1 and CDR2 (germline): SNHLY, FYNNEI. CDR3 in amino acids: CASRQGQGNSWSNSPLHF. CDR3 coding DNA: TGTGCCAGCAGACAGGGACAGGGGAATTCATGGTCGAATTCACCCCTCCACTTT.

The chain couples TRBV5-1 to TRBJ1-3; 9 nucleotides line up with TRBD1. Trimming cost V 4 bases and J 2 bases; bases outside gene matches: 10. Germline assignment: CDR1 SGHRS and CDR2 YFSETQ. The CDR3 runs 17 residues. The CDR3 DNA sequence: TGCGCCAGCAGCCCTGGGGGGGGACAGGGAGCTGGAAACACCATATATTTT. Translating it yields CASSPGGGQGAGNTIYF.

This sequence joins TRBV19 and TRBJ1-2; 7 bases line up with TRBD1. Germline V gives CDR1 LNHDA, CDR2 SQIVND (reference sequence). CDR3 length: 12 amino acids. After removal of 8 bases from V and 8 bases from J, the junction contained 8 bases not matched to a gene. CDR3 sequence reads: CASVTGLEGYTF. The CDR3 DNA reads TGTGCCAGTGTGACAGGGTTGGAGGGCTACACCTTC.

J is TRBJ1-5 and V is TRBV6-2 or TRBV6-3; D gene uncertain. Germline CDR1 reads MNHEY; CDR2 reads SVGEGT. The V gene lost 2 bases and the J gene lost 0 bases, with 14 bases spanning the gap. The CDR3 covers 17 residues. The CDR3 DNA follows: TGTGCCAGCAGTTACCCGCGAGACTTGTATAGCAATCAGCCCCAGCATTTT. It specifies CASSYPRDLYSNQPQHF.

A few counts support this clone. This rearrangement joins TRBV13 to TRBJ1-2; TRBD1 aligns across 7 bases. The V gene end was trimmed by 5 bases and the J gene end by 4 bases; junction bases not matched to a gene: 7. Germline V lookup: CDR1 PRHDT, CDR2 FYEKMQ (reference sequence). The CDR3 loop spans 14 amino acids. The CDR3 sequence: CASSKRQGLYGYTF. CDR3 coding DNA: TGTGCCAGCAGCAAACGACAGGGTCTCTATGGCTACACCTTC.